These 28 T cell receptor beta chains originate from one sample sequenced in a study of identical twins. TCRdb fed the 5' RACE reads into MiXCR, producing one record per CDR3 protein. The data contain about 660,000 distinct CDR3 sequences, 8.6% of them singletons. The sample was also linked to a second study, of yellow fever vaccine responses in identical twins.

Sequenced input: PBMCs. The origin of the receptors is a woman younger than 30 in good health.

The chain uses TRBV29-1 and TRBJ2-6; perhaps TRBD2 as D (5 bases). Germline V gene sequence: CDR1 SQVTM, CDR2 ANQGSEA. V dropped 7 bases and J dropped 0 bases, with 19 bases sitting between them. CDR3 length equals 17 residues. The CDR3 DNA follows: TGCAGCGCGTTTATTTGGCCTAGCATCTCTGGGGCCAACGTCCTGACTTTC. It translates to CSAFIWPSISGANVLTF.

The chain links TRBV7-2 to TRBJ2-5, with D tentatively TRBD1 (5 bases). V dropped 1 base and J dropped 5 bases, with 11 bases sitting between them. Looked up from germline, CDR1 is SGHTA and CDR2 is FQGNSA. The CDR3 length is 14 residues. The CDR3: CASSLEQERETQYF. CDR3 nucleotides: TGTGCCAGCAGCTTAGAACAGGAACGGGAGACCCAGTACTTC. Together with reference TRBV7-2 and TRBJ2-5, the CDR3 gives the full variable domain: GAGVSQSPSNKVTEKGKDVELRCDPISGHTALYWYRQSLGQGLEFLIYFQGNSAPDKSGLPSDRFSAERTGGSVSTLTIQRTQQEDSAVYLCASSLEQERETQYFGPGTRLLVL.

At least ten counts were recorded for this clonotype. The genes are TRBV12-3 or TRBV12-4 and TRBJ2-3; TRBD2 matches 9 bases. Trimming at V came to 2 bases and at J to 4 bases, leaving 7 bases not matched to a gene. The CDR3 length is 16 residues. The CDR3 spells CASSLMASGVPDTQYF. CDR3 coding DNA: TGTGCCAGCAGTTTAATGGCTAGCGGGGTGCCAGATACGCAGTATTTT.

This clonotype was counted at least ten times. This chain connects TRBV15 to TRBJ2-1; TRBD1 agrees at 11 bases. This CDR3 has 15 amino acids. Germline assignment: CDR1 LNHNV and CDR2 YYDKDF (reference sequence). V lost 3 bases and J lost 7; bases outside the gene matches: 5. As DNA, the CDR3 is TGTGCCACCAGCAGTCCGGACAGGGGGCTAAATGAGCAGTTCTTC. Translating gives CATSSPDRGLNEQFF.

This clonotype was recorded a few times. This rearrangement joins TRBV24-1 to TRBJ2-5; D assignment may be TRBD1 or TRBD2 (7 bases each). Trimming stripped 4 bases from V and 5 bases from J, with 19 bases between. CDR1 is KGHDR, CDR2 SFDVKD, per germline. The CDR3 has 16 amino acids. Written as DNA, the CDR3 is TGTGCCACCAGTGAATCCTCAGACAGGGAGGGGGAGACCCAGTACTTC. This codes for CATSESSDREGETQYF.

The chain carries TRBV18 and TRBJ2-3, with D perhaps assigned TRBD1 or TRBD2 (5 bases each). The CDR3 sequence is 13 residues long. V dropped 2 bases and J dropped 4 bases, with 7 bases sitting between them. In germline, CDR1 is KGHSH, CDR2 LQKENI. Here the CDR3 DNA reads TGTGCCAGCTCACCAGAGGGGCCAGATACGCAGTATTTT. Protein sequence: CASSPEGPDTQYF.

The V call is TRBV3-1, the J call TRBJ2-1; tentatively, D is TRBD1 (5 bases). The CDR3 covers 14 residues. Looked up from germline, CDR1 is LGHDT and CDR2 is YNNKEL (reference sequence). Trimming cost V 1 base and J 7 bases, with 11 bases left between them. CDR3 protein: CASSQAGLTNEQFF. The DNA for the CDR3 is TGTGCCAGCAGCCAAGCAGGGCTGACTAATGAGCAGTTCTTC.

This clonotype has ten or more counts. V gene TRBV7-9 combines with J gene TRBJ1-2; 8 positions match TRBD1. This CDR3 has 15 amino acids. After removal of 3 bases from V and 4 bases from J, the junction contained 7 bases not matched to a gene. CDR1 and CDR2 from the germline V gene are SEHNR and FQNEAQ (reference sequence). The CDR3 bases are TGTGCCAGCAGCTTTGCGGGACAGGCCCCCTATGGCTACACCTTC. Its translation: CASSFAGQAPYGYTF.

This clonotype was observed a handful of times. The chain employs TRBV15 and TRBJ2-3, with 8 bases fitting TRBD1. Germline CDR1 and CDR2: LNHNV and YYDKDF (reference sequence). The CDR3 loop spans 16 amino acids. The trim removed 0 bases at V and 7 bases at J, leaving 9 bases unmatched. The CDR3, as DNA: TGTGCCACCAGCAGAGATATGAACAGGGGGGAAAATACGCAGTATTTT. Its translation: CATSRDMNRGENTQYF.

This clonotype was seen many times. The rearrangement uses TRBV12-3 or TRBV12-4 and TRBJ2-1; 11 positions match TRBD2. Losses at the gene ends were 6 bases for V and 2 bases for J; bases not matched to a gene: 6. CDR3 length: 16 residues. The CDR3 region has the DNA TGTGCCAGCAGGGACCTGACTAGCGGGGCCTACAATGAGCAGTTCTTC. This translates into CASRDLTSGAYNEQFF.

This clonotype was observed a few times. The chain couples TRBV7-9 to TRBJ1-2, with TRBD1 identical over 7 bases. The trim removed 5 bases at V and 4 bases at J, leaving 4 bases unmatched. The V gene's germline CDR1 is SEHNR and CDR2 FQNEAQ (reference sequence). The CDR3 runs to 13 residues. This chain's CDR3 is CASSAQGTYGYTF. The CDR3 coding sequence is TGTGCCAGCAGCGCACAGGGGACCTATGGCTACACCTTC.

This clonotype was counted ten times or more. V and J are TRBV25-1 and TRBJ2-5; either TRBD1 or TRBD2 may fit D (7 bases each). Germline V gene sequence: CDR1 MGHDK, CDR2 SYGVNS. This CDR3 spans 16 amino acids. V shed 1 base and J shed 5 bases, with 17 bases lying between them. CDR3 in DNA: TGTGCCAGCAGTGAATTAACAGGGGAGGGGCAGGAGACCCAGTACTTC. It encodes CASSELTGEGQETQYF.

The gene calls are TRBV7-6 and TRBJ2-7, with D maybe TRBD2 (6 bases). The CDR3 spans 17 residues. Per the germline V gene, CDR1 is SGHVS and CDR2 is FNYEAQ. V shed 1 base and J shed 0 bases, with 16 bases lying between them. CDR3 loop: CASSLGEDSTSSYEQYF. CDR3 nucleotide sequence: TGTGCCAGCAGCTTAGGGGAGGACTCCACGAGCTCCTACGAGCAGTACTTC.

This clonotype was recorded a few times. The gene calls are TRBV18 and TRBJ1-2; D might be TRBD1 (5 bases). V dropped 2 bases and J dropped 8 bases, with 15 bases sitting between them. CDR1 is KGHSH, CDR2 LQKENI, per germline. The CDR3 loop spans 14 amino acids. The CDR3 DNA is TGTGCCAGCTCACCAGAAATCAGGGAAGGAGGCTACACCTTC. Its protein product is CASSPEIREGGYTF.

The CDR3 DNA is TGTGCCAGCAAGGGGGGGGACCACTACGAGCAGTACTTC. As protein: CASKGGDHYEQYF. V is TRBV2 and J is TRBJ2-7, with D possibly matching TRBD2 (7 bases). Germline CDR1 SNHLY, CDR2 FYNNEI. The V gene lost 7 bases and the J gene lost 3 bases, with 13 bases spanning the gap. The CDR3 runs 13 residues.

This clonotype was seen at least ten times. The chain employs TRBV7-2 and TRBJ1-1; a weak D match, TRBD1 (6 bases). Deletions cut 6 bases from V and 1 base from J, with 15 bases between. The CDR3 loop spans 15 amino acids. CDR1 and CDR2 from the germline V gene are SGHTA and FQGNSA. Here the CDR3 DNA reads TGTGCCAGCAGTCCGAGGGGGGGCAGGAACACTGAAGCTTTCTTT. Translated: CASSPRGGRNTEAFF.

This chain joins TRBV7-2 and TRBJ2-3, with 7 bases fitting TRBD1. The CDR3 has 13 residues. V dropped 5 bases and J dropped 6; count of bases not matched to a gene: 5. Germline V gene data show CDR1 as SGHTA and CDR2 as FQGNSA. The CDR3 bases are TGTGCCAGCAGCGTAGACAGGGTGGATACGCAGTATTTT. Amino acid sequence: CASSVDRVDTQYF.

The chain has TRBV24-1 and TRBJ1-2, with 9 bases fitting TRBD1. The CDR3 is 14 residues long. Per germline, CDR1 KGHDR and CDR2 SFDVKD. The trim removed 7 bases at V and 3 bases at J, leaving 5 bases unmatched. As DNA, the CDR3 is TGTGCCACCAGAGGGACAGGGAGAGACTATGGCTACACCTTC. Protein product: CATRGTGRDYGYTF.

This clonotype occurred a few times. This rearrangement joins TRBV28 to TRBJ2-6; D is unclear. The CDR3 spans 14 residues. Germline lookup yields CDR1 MDHEN and CDR2 SYDVKM. Trimming left V 8 bases short and J 0 bases short, with 8 bases between. The chain's CDR3 is CASSRFSGANVLTF. Written as DNA, the CDR3 is TGTGCCAGCTCTCGGTTCTCTGGGGCCAACGTCCTGACTTTC.

This clonotype was seen at least ten times. The chain links TRBV6-2 or TRBV6-3 to TRBJ2-1; D is undetermined. CDR1 is MNHEY and CDR2 is SVGEGT in the germline V gene. The CDR3 runs to 12 residues. Trimming took off 6 bases at V and 9 bases at J, with 12 bases between the two ends. The CDR3 here is CASRILGSEQFF. The CDR3 region has the DNA TGTGCCAGCAGAATACTGGGCAGTGAGCAGTTCTTC.

This clonotype was counted a few times. The J gene is TRBJ1-3, the V gene TRBV20-1; D is uncertain. The germline CDR1 and CDR2 sequences are DFQATT and SNEGSKA (reference sequence). V was pared by 4 bases and J by 0 bases, with 7 bases between. This CDR3 has 13 amino acids. CDR3 in amino acids: CSAKISSGNTIYF. As DNA, the CDR3 is TGCAGTGCTAAAATCTCCTCTGGAAACACCATATATTTT.

This clonotype was observed a few times. The rearrangement joins TRBV20-1 to TRBJ1-3, with D unresolved. V lost 3 bases and J 4 bases, leaving 7 bases between the germline ends. The CDR3 extends over 12 amino acids. Per the germline V gene, CDR1 is DFQATT and CDR2 is SNEGSKA (reference sequence). The CDR3 nucleotides read TGCAGTGCTAGTTCCCCGGGAAACACCATATATTTT. This encodes CSASSPGNTIYF.

To note about this clonotype: One base away lies a much larger clone, so this may be a sequencing read error. The V gene is TRBV12-3 or TRBV12-4, the J gene TRBJ2-7; no definite D call. Trimming removed 7 bases from V and 4 bases from J, with 14 bases in between. This CDR3 spans 13 amino acids. The CDR3 sequence is CASTRDNGYEQYF. As DNA, the CDR3 is TGTGCCAGCACCCGAGACAACGGGTACGAGCAGTACTTC.

Only a few counts were recorded for this clonotype. The gene calls are TRBV3-1 and TRBJ2-5; 8 bases fit TRBD2. CDR1 is LGHDT and CDR2 is YNNKEL in the germline V gene (reference sequence). V shed 3 bases and J 0 bases; nucleotides not matched to a gene: 6. This CDR3 contains 16 residues. The CDR3 DNA reads as TGTGCCAGCAGCCACACGGAGCGGGGGTACCAAGAGACCCAGTACTTC. It yields the protein CASSHTERGYQETQYF.

This rearrangement joins TRBV7-2 to TRBJ2-6, with 8 nucleotides matching TRBD1. J gave up 5 bases and V 5 bases, and 5 bases lay outside the gene matches. This CDR3 contains 15 residues. Per germline, CDR1 SGHTA and CDR2 FQGNSA. The CDR3 is CASSPTGVWANVLTF. For the CDR3, the DNA is TGTGCCAGCAGCCCGACAGGGGTATGGGCCAACGTCCTGACTTTC.

This clonotype was seen ten or more times. The chain couples TRBV14 to TRBJ2-5; 9 bases align to TRBD1. The V gene end was trimmed by 2 bases and the J gene end by 2 bases; junction bases not matched to a gene: 3. The CDR3 extends over 15 amino acids. Looked up from germline, CDR1 is SGHDN and CDR2 is FVKESK. The CDR3 loop reads CASSQLTGGQETQYF. CDR3 sequence (DNA): TGTGCCAGCAGCCAATTGACAGGGGGTCAAGAGACCCAGTACTTC.

A few counts support this clonotype. The chain links TRBV12-3 or TRBV12-4 to TRBJ2-3, with 10 positions matching TRBD2. CDR3 length: 18 amino acids. V gave up 6 bases and J gave up 0 bases; unmatched junction bases: 12. The CDR3 loop reads CASSLGRSGGPSTDTQYF. The CDR3 DNA reads as TGTGCCAGCAGCCTAGGGCGTAGCGGGGGGCCTAGCACAGATACGCAGTATTTT.

This clonotype was counted at least ten times. The chain carries TRBV20-1 and TRBJ1-6; D uncertain. In germline, CDR1 is DFQATT, CDR2 SNEGSKA (reference sequence). The CDR3 covers 16 residues. The V and J ends lost 1 base and 0 bases respectively, with 10 bases between them. Here the CDR3 reads CSARVVGSSYNSPLHF. For the CDR3, the DNA is TGCAGTGCTAGAGTCGTCGGGAGCTCCTATAATTCACCCCTCCACTTT.